These 30 T cell receptor beta chains originate from one sample sequenced in a study of cytomegalovirus exposure and HLA in healthy donors. 60 Vbeta and 13 Jbeta primers were used in PCR. Measured with immunoSEQ multiplex PCR; TCRdb has only the in-frame clones, and not every one. Its table records approximately 100,000 clones. The sequenced material came from PBMCs. The receptors here all came from a man in his fifties in good health and CMV-seronegative.

The gene calls are TRBV11-3 and TRBJ2-7; weak D call: TRBD2 (6 bases). Per germline, CDR1 SGHNT and CDR2 YENEEA. The ends were cut back, 5 bases at V and 5 bases at J, with 16 bases in the middle. CDR3 size: 14 residues. CDR3 DNA sequence: TGTGCCAGCAGCCCAGCACGGGGGATGGACGAGCAGTACTTC. It codes for CASSPARGMDEQYF.

The rearrangement links TRBV11-3 to TRBJ2-7, with 7 bases that match TRBD2. The length of the CDR3 is 12 residues. Germline V lookup: CDR1 SGHNT, CDR2 YENEEA. With V trimmed by 4 bases and J by 9 bases, 6 bases remained unmatched. The CDR3 here is CASSSTLAGQYF. The CDR3 DNA is TGTGCCAGCAGCTCGACTTTAGCGGGGCAGTACTTC.

The rearrangement links TRBV15 to TRBJ2-6, with a possible D match to TRBD1 (5 bases). With 4 bases removed from V and 0 bases from J, the gap between germline ends came to 10 bases. The V gene's germline CDR1 is LNHNV and CDR2 YYDKDF (reference sequence). This CDR3 has 16 residues. The CDR3 protein is CATSKHRTSGANVLTF. CDR3 coding DNA: TGTGCCACCAGCAAACACAGGACCTCTGGGGCCAACGTCCTGACTTTC.

This rearrangement joins TRBV29-1 to TRBJ2-1, with a weak D call TRBD1 (5 bases). Looked up from germline, CDR1 is SQVTM and CDR2 is ANQGSEA. CDR3 length: 14 residues. With 5 bases removed from V and 7 bases from J, the gap between germline ends came to 18 bases. The CDR3 DNA sequence: TGCAGCGTTTCCTCAGGGAATGGAGAAAATGAGCAGTTCTTC. It is translated as CSVSSGNGENEQFF.

This chain connects TRBV4-3 to TRBJ1-1, with D unclear. Germline values: CDR1 LGHNA, CDR2 YSLEER. V was cut by 1 base and J by 6 bases, with 9 bases left in between. The CDR3 length is 13 residues. The CDR3 loop is CASSQVRGSEAFF. The CDR3 coding sequence is TGCGCCAGCAGCCAAGTTCGAGGGTCTGAAGCTTTCTTT.

The CDR3 DNA reads TGTGCCAGCAGCTTAAACCCGACAGGGGGGAGCACTGAAGCTTTCTTT. This encodes CASSLNPTGGSTEAFF. The rearrangement uses TRBV7-9 and TRBJ1-1; 9 positions match TRBD1. The V gene's germline CDR1 is SEHNR and CDR2 FQNEAQ (reference sequence). Losses at the gene ends were 2 bases for V and 4 bases for J; bases not matched to a gene: 8. This CDR3 contains 16 residues.

V and J are TRBV15 and TRBJ2-1; D is possibly TRBD2 (6 bases). This CDR3 is built from 14 residues. Germline loops: CDR1 LNHNV, CDR2 YYDKDF (reference sequence). Trimming pared 3 bases from V and 3 bases from J, leaving 9 bases between. The CDR3 loop reads CATSSSGGYNEQFF. CDR3 nucleotide sequence: TGTGCCACCAGCAGTAGCGGAGGCTACAATGAGCAGTTCTTC.

V and J are TRBV9 and TRBJ1-2, with TRBD1 as a possible D gene (6 bases). The CDR3 has 13 amino acids. The germline CDR1 and CDR2 sequences are SGDLS and YYNGEE. V lost 2 bases to trimming and J lost 4 bases, with 9 bases between them. CDR3 nucleotides: TGTGCCAGCAGCGTGGGACACGTCTATGGCTACACCTTC. Its protein is CASSVGHVYGYTF.

The genes are TRBV6-5 and TRBJ2-3, with a tentative D call TRBD2 (6 bases). The CDR3 spans 15 residues. Germline V CDR1 and CDR2: MNHEY, SVGAGI. V shed 2 bases and J shed 4 bases, with 13 bases lying between them. The CDR3 sequence is CASSYLAGRPDTQYF. In nucleotides, the CDR3 is TGTGCCAGCAGTTACCTGGCAGGGAGGCCAGATACGCAGTATTTT.

This chain connects TRBV28 to TRBJ1-5, with 8 bases that match TRBD1. CDR3 length: 15 residues. Looked up from germline, CDR1 is MDHEN and CDR2 is SYDVKM. Trimming at V came to 3 bases and at J to 4 bases, leaving 5 bases not matched to a gene. The CDR3 region is CASSFPTGVNQPQHF. The CDR3 nucleotides read TGTGCCAGCAGTTTTCCGACAGGGGTAAATCAGCCCCAGCATTTT. Looking up the rest from reference TRBV28 and TRBJ1-5 gives the full variable domain: DVKVTQSSRYLVKRTGEKVFLECVQDMDHENMFWYRQDPGLGLRLIYFSYDVKMKEKGDIPEGYSVSREKKERFSLILESASTNQTSMYLCASSFPTGVNQPQHFGDGTRLSIL.

This chain uses TRBV6-6 with TRBJ2-1; D unresolved. The CDR3 consists of 13 residues. Germline lookup yields CDR1 MNHNY and CDR2 SVGAGI (reference sequence). V gave up 7 bases and J gave up 0 bases, with 7 bases separating them. In nucleotides, the CDR3 is TGTGCCAGCACCACCAGCTCCTACAATGAGCAGTTCTTC. Amino acid sequence: CASTTSSYNEQFF.

This chain uses TRBV15 with TRBJ2-1; 8 nucleotides agree with TRBD1. Germline V gene data show CDR1 as LNHNV and CDR2 as YYDKDF (reference sequence). The V and J ends lost 5 bases and 9 bases, in that order; junction bases with no gene match: 6. The CDR3 extends over 13 amino acids. CDR3 sequence: CATSGGQGAEQFF. For the CDR3, the DNA is TGTGCCACCAGCGGAGGACAGGGAGCTGAGCAGTTCTTC.

This sequence joins TRBV28 and TRBJ2-7, with 7 bases fitting TRBD2. The CDR3 is 18 residues long. Trimming took 5 bases from V and 0 from J; bases not matched to a gene: 16. Germline V lookup: CDR1 MDHEN, CDR2 SYDVKM. In DNA form, the CDR3 reads TGTGCCAGCAGTCGCGGACCGAAAAACCTAGCGGTCTCCTACGAGCAGTACTTC. Translation: CASSRGPKNLAVSYEQYF.

Concerning this clone itself: The same CDR3 is also encoded by other DNA sequences in this sample. The rearrangement links TRBV19 to TRBJ1-1; unclear D gene. This CDR3 has 14 amino acids. Germline CDR1 and CDR2: LNHDA and SQIVND (reference sequence). Between the trimmed V and J ends, which lost 3 bases and 5 bases, there was a span of 13 bases. The CDR3: CASSIAPIGTEAFF. The CDR3 region has the DNA TGTGCCAGTAGTATCGCCCCGATCGGGACTGAAGCTTTCTTT.

The rearrangement joins TRBV4-1 to TRBJ2-5, with 7 bases matching TRBD2. Per the germline V gene, CDR1 is MGHRA and CDR2 is YSYEKL. V was clipped by 3 bases and J by 2 bases; unmatched bases: 3. This CDR3 comprises 14 residues. The CDR3 DNA sequence: TGCGCCAGCAGCCACGCGCGGGGGCAAGAGACCCAGTACTTC. Translating gives CASSHARGQETQYF.

The chain employs TRBV29-1 and TRBJ2-7; TRBD1 might be the D (5 bases). V dropped 4 bases and J dropped 1 base, with 23 bases sitting between them. CDR1 is SQVTM and CDR2 is ANQGSEA in the germline V gene. The CDR3 runs 17 residues. The CDR3 sequence is CSVGYRIPGPQSYEQYF. In nucleotides, the CDR3 is TGCAGCGTTGGTTACAGGATTCCGGGCCCCCAATCCTACGAGCAGTACTTC.

The chain couples TRBV15 to TRBJ1-4, with 7 bases that match TRBD1. The germline CDR1 and CDR2 sequences are LNHNV and YYDKDF (reference sequence). The CDR3 is 16 residues long. The V segment lost 10 bases and the J segment 0 bases; nucleotides outside the gene matches: 11. Here the CDR3 reads CAIGTGDVATNEKLFF. The CDR3 DNA reads as TGTGCCATCGGTACAGGGGACGTTGCAACTAATGAAAAACTGTTTTTT. The variable domain in full, with the rest retrieved from reference TRBV15 and TRBJ1-4, is DAMVIQNPRYQVTQFGKPVTLSCSQTLNHNVMYWYQQKSSQAPKLLFHYYDKDFNNEADTPDNFQSRRPNTSFCFLDIRSPGLGDTAMYLCAIGTGDVATNEKLFFGSGTQLSVL.

The gene calls are TRBV5-1 and TRBJ2-5, with D tentatively TRBD2 (5 bases). V gave up 4 bases and J gave up 5 bases, with 12 bases separating them. Germline CDR1 reads SGHRS; CDR2 reads YFSETQ. The CDR3 extends over 13 amino acids. Here the CDR3 reads CASSGTSLETQYF. CDR3 in DNA: TGCGCCAGCAGCGGAACTAGTCTGGAGACCCAGTACTTC.

The chain combines TRBV5-5 with TRBJ2-1; 7 bases fit TRBD1. The CDR3 consists of 14 residues. Unmatched junction bases numbered 3, after V lost 0 bases and J lost 6 bases. CDR1 is SGHKS, CDR2 YYEKEE, per germline (reference sequence). The CDR3 here is CASSLGGTVNEQFF. The CDR3 region has the DNA TGTGCCAGCAGCTTGGGTGGGACAGTCAATGAGCAGTTCTTC.

As for this clone: The conserved phenylalanine or tryptophan is not found at the CDR3 terminus, so this likely reflects a read error. This chain joins TRBV27 and TRBJ1-2; 7 bases agree with TRBD1. CDR1 is MNHEY and CDR2 is SMNVEV in the germline V gene (reference sequence). The CDR3 has 13 amino acids. After removal of 5 bases from V and 7 bases from J, the junction contained 7 bases not matched to a gene. The DNA of the CDR3 is TGTGCCAGCAGTATCGACAGGGCGGTTGGCTACACCATC. Its translation is CASSIDRAVGYTI.

The rearrangement uses TRBV19 and TRBJ2-2; a possible D gene is TRBD1 (6 bases). Germline CDR1 reads LNHDA; CDR2 reads SQIVND (reference sequence). CDR3 size: 14 residues. V was cut by 10 bases and J by 0 bases, with 12 bases left in between. The chain's CDR3 is CATSGETNTGELFF. In nucleotides, the CDR3 is TGTGCCACCTCAGGGGAAACGAACACCGGGGAGCTGTTTTTT.

The CDR3 is CASGLPESYEQYF. CDR3 bases: TGTGCTAGTGGTCTACCCGAATCCTACGAGCAGTACTTC. The chain employs TRBV12-5 and TRBJ2-7; D unclear. V lost 5 bases to trimming and J lost 1 base, with 9 bases between them. The CDR3 contains 13 residues. The V gene's germline CDR1 is LGHNT and CDR2 FRNRAP.

The rearrangement links TRBV5-6 to TRBJ1-2; D is unclear. V was shortened by 2 bases and J by 13 bases, with 15 bases between the two germline ends. Per germline, CDR1 SGHDT and CDR2 YYEEEE. This CDR3 contains 12 residues. As DNA, the CDR3 is TGTGCCAGCAGCTTTACACGTCGGGAGGGCACCTTC. Its protein is CASSFTRREGTF.

This sequence joins TRBV7-9 and TRBJ2-5; possible D gene TRBD2, 5 bases. Trimming removed 7 bases from V and 2 bases from J, with 8 bases in between. CDR1 SEHNR and CDR2 FQNEAQ come from the germline V gene (reference sequence). The CDR3 contains 12 residues. The CDR3 DNA reads as TGTGCCAGCAACCGGGAACAAGAGACCCAGTACTTC. Amino acids: CASNREQETQYF.

J is TRBJ2-2 and V is TRBV6-1; D might be TRBD1 (7 bases). The ends were cut back, 7 bases at V and 4 bases at J, with 16 bases in the middle. Germline values: CDR1 MNHNS, CDR2 SASEGT. The CDR3 is 15 residues long. The CDR3 sequence is CASKGQPGGTGELFF. CDR3 nucleotide sequence: TGTGCCAGCAAGGGACAGCCCGGGGGCACCGGGGAGCTGTTTTTT.

V is TRBV30 and J is TRBJ1-1; D remains ambiguous. The CDR3 extends over 14 amino acids. Germline CDR1 is GTSNPN and CDR2 is SVGIG (reference sequence). V lost 0 bases to trimming and J lost 7 bases, with 15 bases between them. The CDR3 loop is CAWSVLRGDGEAFF. Written as DNA, the CDR3 is TGTGCCTGGAGTGTTCTGAGAGGCGACGGTGAAGCTTTCTTT.

The rearrangement joins TRBV6-5 to TRBJ2-1, with TRBD1 identical over 9 bases. J gave up 5 bases and V 5 bases, and 7 bases lay outside the gene matches. Per the germline V gene, CDR1 is MNHEY and CDR2 is SVGAGI. This CDR3 contains 15 residues. CDR3 protein: CASSRGQGFNNEQFF. DNA for the CDR3: TGTGCCAGCAGTCGAGGACAGGGGTTTAACAATGAGCAGTTCTTC.

The chain recombines TRBV7-9 with TRBJ1-1, with a possible D match to TRBD1 (5 bases). Trimming took off 2 bases at V and 5 bases at J, with 12 bases between the two ends. The CDR3 totals 14 residues. Germline V gives CDR1 SEHNR, CDR2 FQNEAQ (reference sequence). CDR3 bases: TGTGCCAGCAGCTTATTCAGGGCTGGGACTGAAGCTTTCTTT. This codes for CASSLFRAGTEAFF.

V and J are TRBV4-1 and TRBJ2-6, with D perhaps TRBD2 (5 bases). V was cut by 0 bases and J by 4 bases, with 16 bases left in between. There are 18 residues in the CDR3. CDR1 is MGHRA and CDR2 is YSYEKL in the germline V gene. CDR3 sequence: CASSQESGRVLGANVLTF. CDR3 nucleotide sequence: TGCGCCAGCAGCCAAGAAAGCGGAAGGGTGCTGGGGGCCAACGTCCTGACTTTC.

The chain joins TRBV29-1 to TRBJ1-1; tentatively, D is TRBD1 (5 bases). The V end lost 7 bases, the J end lost 4 bases, and 16 bases lay between the germline ends. CDR3 size: 13 residues. Germline values: CDR1 SQVTM, CDR2 ANQGSEA. The CDR3 protein is CSAEGGGGTEAFF. CDR3 DNA sequence: TGCAGCGCCGAGGGAGGTGGGGGCACTGAAGCTTTCTTT.